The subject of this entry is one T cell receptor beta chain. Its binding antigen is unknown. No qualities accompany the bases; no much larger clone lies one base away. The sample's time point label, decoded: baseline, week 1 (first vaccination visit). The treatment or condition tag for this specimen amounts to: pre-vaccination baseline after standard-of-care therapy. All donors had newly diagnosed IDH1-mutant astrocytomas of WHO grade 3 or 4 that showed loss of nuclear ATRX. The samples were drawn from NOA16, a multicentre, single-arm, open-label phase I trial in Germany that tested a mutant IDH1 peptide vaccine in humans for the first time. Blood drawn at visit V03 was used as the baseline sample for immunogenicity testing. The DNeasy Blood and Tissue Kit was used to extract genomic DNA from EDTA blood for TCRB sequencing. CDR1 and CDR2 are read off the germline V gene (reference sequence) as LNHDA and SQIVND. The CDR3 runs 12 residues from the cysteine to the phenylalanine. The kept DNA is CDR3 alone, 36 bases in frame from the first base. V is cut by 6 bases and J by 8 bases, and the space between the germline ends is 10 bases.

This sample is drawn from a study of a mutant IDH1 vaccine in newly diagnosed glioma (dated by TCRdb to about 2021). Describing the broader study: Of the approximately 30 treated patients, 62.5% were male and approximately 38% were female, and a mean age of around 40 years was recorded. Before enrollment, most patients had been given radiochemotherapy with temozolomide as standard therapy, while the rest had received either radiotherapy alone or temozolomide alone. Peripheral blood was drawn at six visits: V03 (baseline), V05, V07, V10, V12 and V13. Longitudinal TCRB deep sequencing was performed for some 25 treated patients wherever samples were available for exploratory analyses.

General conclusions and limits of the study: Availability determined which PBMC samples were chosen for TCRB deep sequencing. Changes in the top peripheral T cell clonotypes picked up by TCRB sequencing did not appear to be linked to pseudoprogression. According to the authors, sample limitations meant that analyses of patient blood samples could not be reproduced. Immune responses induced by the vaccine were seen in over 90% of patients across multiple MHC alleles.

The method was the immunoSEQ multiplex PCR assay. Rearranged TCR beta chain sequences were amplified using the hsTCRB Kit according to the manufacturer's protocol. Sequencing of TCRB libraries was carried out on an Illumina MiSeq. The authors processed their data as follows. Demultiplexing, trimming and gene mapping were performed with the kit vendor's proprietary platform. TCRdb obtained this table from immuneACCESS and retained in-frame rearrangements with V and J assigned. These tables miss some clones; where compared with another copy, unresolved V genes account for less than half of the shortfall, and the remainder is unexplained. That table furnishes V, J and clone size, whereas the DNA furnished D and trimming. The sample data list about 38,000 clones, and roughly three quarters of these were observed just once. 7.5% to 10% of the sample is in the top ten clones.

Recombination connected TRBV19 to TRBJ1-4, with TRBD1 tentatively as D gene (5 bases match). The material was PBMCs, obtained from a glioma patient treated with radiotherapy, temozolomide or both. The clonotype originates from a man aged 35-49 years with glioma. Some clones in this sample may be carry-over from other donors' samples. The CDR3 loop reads CASSLGTEKLFF. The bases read TGTGCCAGTAGCCTAGGGACCGAAAAACTGTTTTTT.